This TCR beta chain was sequenced for a study of cytomegalovirus exposure and HLA in healthy donors. The CDR3 is 15 residues long. Germline V gene sequence: CDR1 MNHEY, CDR2 SVGAGI. J was trimmed by 3 bases and V by 2 bases; bases with no gene match: 7. Primers included in the PCR were 60 Vbeta and 13 Jbeta primers. Here immunoSEQ multiplex PCR was the method, and the copy in TCRdb shows in-frame clones only, minus some. The sample yields 110,000 or so clones, 70% to 85% seen once. Sequenced input: PBMCs. The chain employs TRBV6-5 and TRBJ2-7, with 7 nucleotides matching TRBD1. This clonotype was sampled from a woman under 30 in good health and CMV-seronegative. The CDR3 loop reads CASSYEGASFYEQYF. In DNA form, the CDR3 reads TGTGCCAGCAGTTACGAGGGGGCCAGCTTCTACGAGCAGTACTTC.